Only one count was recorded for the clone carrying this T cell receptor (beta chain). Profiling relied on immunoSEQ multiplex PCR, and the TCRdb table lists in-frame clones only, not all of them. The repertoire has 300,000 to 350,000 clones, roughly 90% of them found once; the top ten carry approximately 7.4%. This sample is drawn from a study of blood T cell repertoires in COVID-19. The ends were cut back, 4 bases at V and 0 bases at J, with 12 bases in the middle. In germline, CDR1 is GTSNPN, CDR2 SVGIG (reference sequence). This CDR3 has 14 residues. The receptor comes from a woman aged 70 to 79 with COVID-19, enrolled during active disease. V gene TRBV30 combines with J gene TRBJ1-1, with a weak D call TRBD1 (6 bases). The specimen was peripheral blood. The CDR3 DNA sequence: TGTGCCTGGACCGGGACAATCATGAACACTGAAGCTTTCTTT. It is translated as CAWTGTIMNTEAFF.